This entry is about one T cell receptor (beta chain). The genes and germline here are from mouse. Read data end 4 residues before the CDR3 end; the end is taken from the germline J gene. Additional DNA sequences in this sample encode the identical CDR3. With 4 bases removed from V and 1 base from J, the gap between germline ends came to 7 bases. The length of the CDR3 is 13 residues. The germline gives CDR1 NSQYPW, CDR2 LRSPGD (reference sequence). This record belongs to a study of CD8+ T cells in alopecia areata. Sequencing relied on a cDNA template that was reverse transcribed from extracted RNA. Sequenced by immunoSEQ multiplex PCR; TCRdb stores in-frame clones only, minus some. The profile covers approximately 280,000 clones, none occurring a single time. CD4, CD8alpha, NKG2D, NKG2ACE and other markers guided sorting of pooled cutaneous lymph node cells.

The chain couples TRBV1 to TRBJ1-2, with a tentative D call TRBD1 (5 bases). The sequencing input was CD4+ T cells sorted from a lymph node. The TCR sequence derives from a C3H/HeJ mouse with alopecia areata. Strain haplotype at MHC: H2-k. The DNA read from the CDR3 is TGCACCTGCAGTGTGGACAAAAACTCC. Protein sequence: CTCSVDKNS. The complete CDR3 reads CTCSVDKNSDYTF.